Listed here is a single T cell receptor (beta chain). Antigen unknown. Scientists ran DNA taken from cultured CD4+ T cells through the Oncomine TCR Beta short-read assay for sequencing. TCRdb fed the PCR reads into MiXCR, producing one record per CDR3 protein. This table has over 13,000 distinct CDR3 sequences, 53% appearing once. These data come from a study of vaccination and CD4 T cells after COVID-19. Study details: Timing of post-vaccine sample collection was a median around 75 days after dose two, with a range of 14 to 241.

Study conclusions and caveats: Median SARS-CoV-2-reactive clonotype numbers rose nonsignificantly, about 21 to 38. Convalescent patients displayed spike mono-reactivity in 304 of 307 vaccine-specific clones.

Treatment here: roughly 10-day PBMC culture with coronavirus spike peptide pools or control peptides (ViraFEST assay). The receptor was isolated from a human donor who had recovered from COVID-19. Sequencing was done on a sample of CD4+ T cells from blood, cultured in vitro.

Here the CDR3 DNA reads TGTGCCAGCAGTCGGGACGTGCGTGCCTACGAGCAGTACTTC. This gives the protein CASSRDVRAYEQYF. The rearrangement links TRBV27 to TRBJ2-7; TRBD1 or TRBD2 may be the D gene (5 bases each). This CDR3 is 14 amino acids long. Per germline, CDR1 MNHEY and CDR2 SMNVEV (reference sequence). V was cut by 5 bases and J by 2 bases, with 13 bases left in between.